A selection of T cell receptor beta chains follows, all from one sample in a study of blood T cells in healthy people across ages. TCRdb re-analysed the 5' RACE reads in MiXCR, keeping a single row per CDR3 protein. The repertoire holds 550,000 to 700,000 distinct CDR3 sequences, with about 25% as singletons. The sequenced material came from blood. These receptors were collected from a woman between 65 and 79 years old in good health. Each CDR3 is given with its conserved first and last residue. The D gene is left open where the match is weak. Size values are once, few and many counts, or a class for expanded clones, and some rows have none.

J | V | size | D | CDR3 | DNA
TRBJ2-5 | TRBV11-2 | once | - | CASSLDPQGWGETQYF | TGTGCCAGCAGCTTAGACCCGCAGGGCTGGGGAGAGACCCAGTACTTC
TRBJ1-6 | TRBV7-2 | few | - | CASSLESLSPLHF | TGTGCCAGCAGCTTAGAGTCTCTGTCACCCCTCCACTTT
TRBJ1-1 | TRBV4-3 | - | - | CASSQDLGSNTEAFF | TGCGCCAGCAGCCAAGATCTGGGATCGAACACTGAAGCTTTCTTT
TRBJ2-1 | TRBV5-1 | few | TRBD1 | CASSPGTGVANEQFF | TGCGCCAGCAGCCCTGGGACAGGGGTGGCCAATGAGCAGTTCTTC
TRBJ2-5 | TRBV4-2 | few | TRBD1 | CASSQVLGGGETQYF | TGTGCCAGCAGCCAAGTTTTAGGGGGCGGAGAGACCCAGTACTTC
TRBJ2-1 | TRBV9 | few | TRBD1 | CASGKGGDRGTNEQFF | TGTGCCAGCGGTAAGGGGGGGGACAGGGGAACAAATGAGCAGTTCTTC
TRBJ1-4 | TRBV7-9 | - | - | CASSMEGNEKLFF | TGTGCCAGCAGCATGGAAGGGAATGAAAAGCTGTTTTTT
TRBJ2-2 | TRBV7-3 | few | - | CASRPTPGAGELFF | TGTGCCAGCAGGCCTACCCCGGGGGCCGGGGAGCTGTTTTTT
TRBJ1-2 | TRBV6-2/TRBV6-3 | - | - | CASSRRAGYTF | TGTGCCAGCAGCCGACGAGCGGGCTACACCTTC
TRBJ2-7 | TRBV5-1 | few | - | CASSFGDDEQYF | TGCGCCAGCAGCTTCGGAGACGACGAGCAGTACTTC
TRBJ2-5 | TRBV5-1 | - | - | CASSSFRGSETQYF | TGCGCCAGCAGCTCCTTCAGGGGATCGGAGACCCAGTACTTC
TRBJ2-1 | TRBV5-1 | - | - | CASNLDSPYNEQFF | TGCGCCAGCAACTTAGACAGTCCCTACAATGAGCAGTTCTTC
TRBJ2-4 | TRBV5-7 | few | - | CASSLEADGSKNIQYF | TGTGCCAGCAGCTTGGAGGCAGACGGTTCCAAAAACATTCAGTACTTC
TRBJ2-5 | TRBV6-6 | - | - | CASETLTETQETQYF | TGTGCCAGCGAGACGCTCACAGAGACCCAAGAGACCCAGTACTTC
TRBJ1-2 | TRBV7-2 | - | - | CASSFDVQSSANYGYTF | TGTGCCAGCAGCTTTGACGTACAGAGCTCAGCTAACTATGGCTACACCTTC
TRBJ1-2 | TRBV28 | few | - | CASSLRSTYGYTF | TGTGCCAGCAGTTTAAGAAGTACCTATGGCTACACCTTC
TRBJ1-3 | TRBV4-2 | few | - | CASSQGATGSGNTIYF | TGTGCCAGCAGCCAGGGGGCAACGGGTTCAGGAAACACCATATATTTT
TRBJ2-3 | TRBV20-1 | few | TRBD2 | CSASRTSRTDTQYF | TGCAGTGCTTCGAGGACTAGTCGCACAGATACGCAATATTTT
TRBJ1-2 | TRBV6-2/TRBV6-3 | - | TRBD1 | CASRATGGRGYTF | TGTGCCAGCAGAGCAACAGGGGGCCGTGGCTACACCTTC
TRBJ2-5 | TRBV9 | few | TRBD1 | CASSVGQGRLQETQYF | TGTGCCAGCAGCGTCGGACAGGGCAGACTACAAGAGACCCAGTACTTC
TRBJ2-6 | TRBV20-1 | - | - | CSANKGVSGANVLTF | TGCAGTGCAAATAAAGGGGTGTCTGGGGCCAACGTCCTGACTTTC
TRBJ1-2 | TRBV3-1 | few | - | CASSPGGPFYGYTF | TGTGCCAGCAGCCCGGGGGGGCCTTTCTATGGCTACACCTTC
TRBJ2-1 | TRBV20-1 | - | - | CSARDGIGVGEQFF | TGCAGTGCTAGAGATGGGATAGGGGTTGGTGAGCAGTTCTTC
TRBJ2-5 | TRBV6-2/TRBV6-3 | few | TRBD1 | CASSYLWVSGQQETQYF | TGTGCCAGCAGTTATTTGTGGGTTTCGGGACAGCAAGAGACCCAGTACTTC
TRBJ1-3 | TRBV12-3/TRBV12-4 | - | - | CASSLGGAADF | TGTGCCAGCAGTTTAGGGGGGGCGGCGGATTTT
TRBJ1-2 | TRBV20-1 | few | - | CSILLGVGNGYTF | TGCAGTATCCTATTGGGGGTGGGAAATGGCTACACCTTC
TRBJ2-3 | TRBV7-2 | - | - | CASSLLPGKDTQYF | TGTGCCAGCAGCCTCCTACCGGGGAAAGATACGCAGTATTTT
TRBJ1-4 | TRBV7-2 | few | - | CASSLAVGSGEKLFF | TGTGCCAGCAGCTTAGCAGTGGGCTCGGGAGAAAAACTGTTTTTT
TRBJ1-3 | TRBV18 | - | - | CASSFMEGSGNTIYF | TGTGCCAGCTCATTCATGGAGGGCTCTGGAAACACCATATATTTT
TRBJ1-6 | TRBV27 | - | - | CASRGRVNSPLHF | TGTGCCAGCCGGGGAAGGGTGAATTCACCCCTCCACTTT
TRBJ2-7 | TRBV18 | - | TRBD1 | CASSPSNRDRGYEQYF | TGTGCCAGCTCGCCTTCGAACCGGGACAGGGGTTACGAGCAGTACTTC
TRBJ2-3 | TRBV20-1 | - | - | CSAQRGESGHTQYF | TGCAGTGCCCAGAGGGGAGAGTCCGGACATACGCAGTATTTT
TRBJ1-4 | TRBV15 | few | TRBD1 | CATRTQGGSNEKLFF | TGTGCCACCAGGACCCAGGGGGGCTCGAATGAAAAACTGTTTTTT
TRBJ1-4 | TRBV7-3 | few | - | CASSLSGWRKEKLFF | TGTGCCAGCAGCTTAAGCGGGTGGAGGAAAGAAAAACTGTTTTTT
TRBJ2-5 | TRBV12-3/TRBV12-4 | - | - | CASSLPVAQETQYF | TGTGCCAGCAGTTTACCCGTAGCCCAAGAGACCCAGTACTTC
TRBJ1-1 | TRBV29-1 | - | - | CSVETDLAGAFF | TGCAGCGTTGAGACAGATCTAGCGGGAGCTTTCTTT
TRBJ2-1 | TRBV20-1 | - | TRBD2 | CSALAGGRGNEQFF | TGCAGTGCCTTAGCGGGGGGGAGGGGCAATGAGCAGTTCTTC
TRBJ2-1 | TRBV7-2 | few | - | CASSLVVSGEQFF | TGTGCCAGCAGCTTAGTTGTTTCGGGTGAGCAGTTCTTC
TRBJ1-2 | TRBV12-3/TRBV12-4 | - | TRBD1 | CASSRGQDVYGYTF | TGTGCCAGCAGTCGGGGACAGGACGTCTATGGCTACACCTTC
TRBJ1-1 | TRBV27 | - | - | CASSLEITNTEAFF | TGTGCCAGCAGTTTAGAGATTACGAACACTGAAGCTTTCTTT
TRBJ2-7 | TRBV5-1 | - | - | CASSLAPPTLEQYF | TGCGCCAGCAGCTTGGCCCCTCCAACCCTCGAGCAGTACTTC
TRBJ2-3 | TRBV2 | - | TRBD2 | CASTERGSTDTQYF | TGTGCCAGCACTGAGCGGGGCAGCACAGATACGCAGTATTTT
TRBJ2-1 | TRBV4-3 | - | TRBD2 | CASSLGAGGFNEQFF | TGCGCCAGCAGTTTAGGTGCGGGGGGATTCAATGAGCAGTTCTTC
TRBJ2-3 | TRBV4-1 | - | - | CASSQDWITDTQYF | TGCGCCAGCAGCCAAGATTGGATCACAGATACGCAGTATTTT
TRBJ1-4 | TRBV9 | few | - | CASSVQGLGNEKLFF | TGTGCCAGCAGCGTACAGGGCTTGGGAAATGAAAAACTGTTTTTT
TRBJ2-7 | TRBV6-2/TRBV6-3 | few | - | CASSSAGESYEQYF | TGTGCCAGCAGTTCGGCGGGTGAATCCTACGAGCAGTACTTC
TRBJ1-4 | TRBV5-6 | few | TRBD1 | CASSPTGDEKLFF | TGTGCCAGCAGCCCGACAGGGGACGAAAAACTGTTTTTT
TRBJ2-1 | TRBV20-1 | few | TRBD2 | CSAAVGTSGGDEQFF | TGCAGTGCGGCCGTCGGGACTAGCGGGGGTGATGAGCAGTTCTTC
TRBJ2-7 | TRBV20-1 | once | - | CSATGDYEQYF | TGCAGTGCCACGGGGGACTACGAGCAGTACTTC